This TCR beta chain is from a study of neurological immune-mediated disorders. With 10-nucleotide random UMIs, 5'RACE was used to make the cDNA. MiXCR, applied by TCRdb to the 5' RACE reads, yields one record per CDR3 protein. The repertoire holds tens of thousands of distinct CDR3 sequences, with just under 6.5% as singletons. Judged by abundance, this clonotype is medium-sized (0.01 to 0.1%). The controls, all healthy individuals, were blood bank volunteers in Maryland, USA. The sorted libraries took approximately 1 million CD4+ or CD8+ T cells. The origin of this receptor is a woman between 40 and 55 years old in good health. The sample comprised CD4+ T cells from blood.

The CDR3 sequence is CSARDSTAEQFF. Written as DNA, the CDR3 is TGCAGTGCTAGAGATTCGACAGCTGAGCAGTTCTTC. This rearrangement joins TRBV20-1 to TRBJ2-1; perhaps TRBD1 as D (5 bases). This CDR3 spans 12 amino acids. Germline V gene lookup returns CDR1 DFQATT and CDR2 SNEGSKA (reference sequence). The ends were cut back, 0 bases at V and 9 bases at J, with 9 bases in the middle.